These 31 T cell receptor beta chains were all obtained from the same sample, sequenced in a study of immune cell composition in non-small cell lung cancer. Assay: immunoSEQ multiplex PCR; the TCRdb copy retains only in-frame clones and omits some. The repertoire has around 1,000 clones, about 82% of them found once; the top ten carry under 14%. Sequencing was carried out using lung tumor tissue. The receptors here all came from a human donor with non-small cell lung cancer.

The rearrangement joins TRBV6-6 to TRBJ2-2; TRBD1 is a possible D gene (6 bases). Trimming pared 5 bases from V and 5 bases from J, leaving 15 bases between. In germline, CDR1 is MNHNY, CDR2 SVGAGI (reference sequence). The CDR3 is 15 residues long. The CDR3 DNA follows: TGTGCCAGCAGTCCCTTGACAGGCAGAACCGGGGAGCTGTTTTTT. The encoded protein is CASSPLTGRTGELFF.

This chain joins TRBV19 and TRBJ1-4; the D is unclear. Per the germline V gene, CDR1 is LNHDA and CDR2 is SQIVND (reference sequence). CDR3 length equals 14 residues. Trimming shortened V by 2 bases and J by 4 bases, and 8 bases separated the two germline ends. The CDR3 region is CASSISGGNEKLFF. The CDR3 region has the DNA TGTGCCAGTAGTATATCGGGTGGTAATGAAAAACTGTTTTTT. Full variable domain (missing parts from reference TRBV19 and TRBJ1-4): DGGITQSPKYLFRKEGQNVTLSCEQNLNHDAMYWYRQDPGQGLRLIYYSQIVNDFQKGDIAEGYSVSREKKESFPLTVTSAQKNPTAFYLCASSISGGNEKLFFGSGTQLSVL.

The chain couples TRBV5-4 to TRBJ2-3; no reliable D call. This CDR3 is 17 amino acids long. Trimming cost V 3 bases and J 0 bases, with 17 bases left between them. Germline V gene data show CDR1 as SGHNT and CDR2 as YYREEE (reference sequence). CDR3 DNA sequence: TGTGCCAGCAGCTCGTATGACCCTCTAGGCAGCACAGATACGCAGTATTTT. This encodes CASSSYDPLGSTDTQYF. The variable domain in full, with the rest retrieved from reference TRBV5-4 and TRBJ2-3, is ETGVTQSPTHLIKTRGQQVTLRCSSQSGHNTVSWYQQALGQGPQFIFQYYREEENGRGNFPPRFSGLQFPNYSSELNVNALELDDSALYLCASSSYDPLGSTDTQYFGPGTRLTVL.

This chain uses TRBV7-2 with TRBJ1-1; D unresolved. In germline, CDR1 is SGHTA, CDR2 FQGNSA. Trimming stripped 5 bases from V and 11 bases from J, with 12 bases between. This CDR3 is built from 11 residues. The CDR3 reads CASSTSRAAFF. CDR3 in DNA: TGTGCCAGCAGCACCTCAAGAGCGGCTTTCTTT.

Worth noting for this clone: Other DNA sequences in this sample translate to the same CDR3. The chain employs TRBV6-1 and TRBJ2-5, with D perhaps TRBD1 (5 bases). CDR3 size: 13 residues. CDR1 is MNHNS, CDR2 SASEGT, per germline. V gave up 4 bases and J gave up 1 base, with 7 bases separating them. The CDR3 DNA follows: TGTGCCAGCAGTGGGACATTCCAAGAGACCCAGTACTTC. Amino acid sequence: CASSGTFQETQYF.

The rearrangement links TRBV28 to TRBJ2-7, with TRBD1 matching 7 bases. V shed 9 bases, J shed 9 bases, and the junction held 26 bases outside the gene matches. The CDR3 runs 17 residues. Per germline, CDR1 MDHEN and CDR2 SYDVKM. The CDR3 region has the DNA TGTGCCAGTTCGAGTGTGAGTGGGGGACAGTTACGAGTACGGCAGTACTTC. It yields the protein CASSSVSGGQLRVRQYF.

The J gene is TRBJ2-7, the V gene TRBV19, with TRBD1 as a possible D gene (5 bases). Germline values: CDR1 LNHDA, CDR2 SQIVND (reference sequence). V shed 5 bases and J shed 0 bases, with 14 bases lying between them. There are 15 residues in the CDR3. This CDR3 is CASSWTSESSYEQYF. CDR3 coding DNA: TGTGCCAGTAGTTGGACATCCGAAAGCTCCTACGAGCAGTACTTC.

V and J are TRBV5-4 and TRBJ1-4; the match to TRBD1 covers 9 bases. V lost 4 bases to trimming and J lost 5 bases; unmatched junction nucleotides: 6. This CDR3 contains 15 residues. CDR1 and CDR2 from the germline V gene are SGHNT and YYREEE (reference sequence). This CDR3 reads CASSPGGTGNEKLFF. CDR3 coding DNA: TGTGCCAGCAGCCCCGGCGGGACAGGGAATGAAAAACTGTTTTTT.

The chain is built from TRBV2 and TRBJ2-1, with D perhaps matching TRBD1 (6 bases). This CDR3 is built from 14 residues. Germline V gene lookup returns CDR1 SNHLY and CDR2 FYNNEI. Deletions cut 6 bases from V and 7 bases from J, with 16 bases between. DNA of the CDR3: TGTGCCAGCAGCCAACAGGGTCGGGCAAATGAGCAGTTCTTC. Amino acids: CASSQQGRANEQFF.

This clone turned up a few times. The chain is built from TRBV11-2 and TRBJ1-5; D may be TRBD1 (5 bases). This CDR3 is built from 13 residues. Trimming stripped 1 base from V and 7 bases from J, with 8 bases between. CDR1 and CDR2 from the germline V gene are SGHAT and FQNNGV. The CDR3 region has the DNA TGTGCCAGCAGCTTAGGGGACCGACAGCCCCAGCATTTT. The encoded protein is CASSLGDRQPQHF.

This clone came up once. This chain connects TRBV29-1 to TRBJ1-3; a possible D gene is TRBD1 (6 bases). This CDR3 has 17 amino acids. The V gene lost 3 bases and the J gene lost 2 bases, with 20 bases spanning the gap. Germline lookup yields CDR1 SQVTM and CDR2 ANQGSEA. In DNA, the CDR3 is TGCAGCGTTGAGGACAGAAATCTATCCCCGACTGGAAACACCATATATTTT. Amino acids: CSVEDRNLSPTGNTIYF. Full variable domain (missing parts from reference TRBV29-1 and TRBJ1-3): SAVISQKPSRDICQRGTSLTIQCQVDSQVTMMFWYRQQPGQSLTLIATANQGSEATYESGFVIDKFPISRPNLTFSTLTVSNMSPEDSSIYLCSVEDRNLSPTGNTIYFGEGSWLTVV.

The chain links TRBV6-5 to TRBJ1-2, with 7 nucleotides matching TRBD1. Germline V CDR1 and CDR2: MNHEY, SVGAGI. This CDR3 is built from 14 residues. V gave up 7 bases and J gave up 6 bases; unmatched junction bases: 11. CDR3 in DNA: TGTGCCAGCAACCAGTTCAGGGGGTCGGATGGCTACACCTTC. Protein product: CASNQFRGSDGYTF.

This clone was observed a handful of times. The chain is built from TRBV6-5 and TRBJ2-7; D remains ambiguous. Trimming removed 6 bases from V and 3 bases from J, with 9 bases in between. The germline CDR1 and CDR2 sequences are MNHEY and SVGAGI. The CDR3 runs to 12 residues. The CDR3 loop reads CASSPWGYEQYF. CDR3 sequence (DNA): TGTGCCAGCAGCCCTTGGGGCTACGAGCAGTACTTC.

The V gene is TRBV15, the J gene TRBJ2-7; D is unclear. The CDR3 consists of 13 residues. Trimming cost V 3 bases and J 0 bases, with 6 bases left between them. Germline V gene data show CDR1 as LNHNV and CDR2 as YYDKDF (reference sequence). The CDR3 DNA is TGTGCCACCAGCAGGGGGTCCTCCTACGAGCAGTACTTC. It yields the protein CATSRGSSYEQYF.

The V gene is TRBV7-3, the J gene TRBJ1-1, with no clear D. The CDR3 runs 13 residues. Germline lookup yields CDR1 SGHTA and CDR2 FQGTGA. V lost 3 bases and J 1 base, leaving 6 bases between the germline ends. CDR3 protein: CASSLDPNTEAFF. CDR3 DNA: TGTGCCAGCAGCTTGGACCCGAACACTGAAGCTTTCTTT.

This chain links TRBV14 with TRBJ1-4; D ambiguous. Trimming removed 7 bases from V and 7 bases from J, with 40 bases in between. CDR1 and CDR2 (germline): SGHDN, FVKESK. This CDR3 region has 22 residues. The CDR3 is CASNRTLWLYPLVPSLREKLFF. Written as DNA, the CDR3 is TGTGCCAGCAACCGAACCTTGTGGCTTTACCCTTTAGTGCCAAGCCTCCGTGAAAAACTGTTTTTT.

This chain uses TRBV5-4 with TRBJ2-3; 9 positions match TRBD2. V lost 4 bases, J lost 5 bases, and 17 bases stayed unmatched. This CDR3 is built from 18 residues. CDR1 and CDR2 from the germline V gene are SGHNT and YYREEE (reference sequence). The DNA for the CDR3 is TGTGCCAGCAGCCGAGAGGGGTTTGCGGGGGGGGCCGGAGATACGCAGTATTTT. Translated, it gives CASSREGFAGGAGDTQYF.

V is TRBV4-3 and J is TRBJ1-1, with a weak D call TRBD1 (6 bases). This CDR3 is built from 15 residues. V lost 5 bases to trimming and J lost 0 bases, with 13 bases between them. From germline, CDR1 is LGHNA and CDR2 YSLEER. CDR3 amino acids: CASSKGTSMNTEAFF. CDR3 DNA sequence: TGCGCCAGCAGCAAGGGGACAAGTATGAACACTGAAGCTTTCTTT.

DNA for the CDR3: TGTGCCAGCAGCTTTCCTTCCACCGGGGAGCTGTTTTTT. This translates into CASSFPSTGELFF. The rearrangement joins TRBV7-2 to TRBJ2-2; D is ambiguous. V gave up 3 bases and J gave up 4 bases, with 6 bases separating them. CDR1 and CDR2 (germline): SGHTA, FQGNSA. This CDR3 comprises 13 residues.

The CDR3 DNA reads as TGTGCCAGCAGTTACTCTTTGGCAGGGTGGACGTATGGCTACACCTTC. This codes for CASSYSLAGWTYGYTF. The chain couples TRBV6-5 to TRBJ1-2, with TRBD1 as a possible D gene (5 bases). Trimming left V 0 bases short and J 5 bases short, with 16 bases between. Looked up from germline, CDR1 is MNHEY and CDR2 is SVGAGI. The CDR3 has 16 residues.

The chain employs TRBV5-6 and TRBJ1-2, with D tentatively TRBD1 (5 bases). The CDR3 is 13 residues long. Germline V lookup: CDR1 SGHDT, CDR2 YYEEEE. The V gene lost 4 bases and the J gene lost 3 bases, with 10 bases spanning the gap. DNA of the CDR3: TGTGCCAGCAGCCTAGGGACGGACTATGGCTACACCTTC. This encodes CASSLGTDYGYTF.

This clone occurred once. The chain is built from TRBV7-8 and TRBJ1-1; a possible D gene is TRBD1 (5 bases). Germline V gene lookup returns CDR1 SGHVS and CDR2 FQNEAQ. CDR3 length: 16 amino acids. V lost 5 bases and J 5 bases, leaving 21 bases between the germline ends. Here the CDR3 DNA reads TGTGCCAGCAGCCGACAACTGGGGCTAGTAGGGACTGAAGCTTTCTTT. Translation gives CASSRQLGLVGTEAFF.

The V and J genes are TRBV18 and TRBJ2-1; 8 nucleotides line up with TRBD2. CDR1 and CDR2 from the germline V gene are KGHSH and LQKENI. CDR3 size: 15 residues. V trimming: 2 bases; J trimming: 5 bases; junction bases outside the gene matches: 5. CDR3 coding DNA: TGTGCCAGCTCACCATTCGGGGGGGCCGACAATGAGCAGTTCTTC. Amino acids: CASSPFGGADNEQFF.

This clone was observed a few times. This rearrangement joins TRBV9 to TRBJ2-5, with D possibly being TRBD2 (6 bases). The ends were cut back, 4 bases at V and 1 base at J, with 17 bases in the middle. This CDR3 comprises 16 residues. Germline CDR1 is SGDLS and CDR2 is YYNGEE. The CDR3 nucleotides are TGTGCCAGCAGCCCCCAGGGAGGCGGATCCCAAGAGACCCAGTACTTC. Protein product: CASSPQGGGSQETQYF.

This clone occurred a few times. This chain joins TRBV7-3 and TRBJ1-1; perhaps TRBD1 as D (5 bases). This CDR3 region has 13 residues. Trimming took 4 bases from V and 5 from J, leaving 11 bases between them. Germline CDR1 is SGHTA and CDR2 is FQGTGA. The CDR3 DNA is TGTGCCAGCAGCTCGGGGGTAGGGACTGAAGCTTTCTTT. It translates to CASSSGVGTEAFF.

CDR3 nucleotide sequence: TGTGCCAGCAGCTTTTGGACAGCATCGCGTTACCCCCCGTATGGCTACACCTTC. Protein sequence: CASSFWTASRYPPYGYTF. This chain joins TRBV7-9 and TRBJ1-2, with a weak D call TRBD1 (6 bases). Germline assignment: CDR1 SEHNR and CDR2 FQNEAQ (reference sequence). This CDR3 has 18 amino acids. Trimming removed 3 bases at V and 5 bases at J, with 25 bases between.

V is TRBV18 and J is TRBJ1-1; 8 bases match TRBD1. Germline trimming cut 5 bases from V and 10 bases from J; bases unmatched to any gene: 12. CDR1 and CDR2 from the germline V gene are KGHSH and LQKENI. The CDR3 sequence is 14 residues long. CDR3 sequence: CASSTQGAARRAFF. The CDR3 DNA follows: TGTGCCAGCTCAACCCAGGGGGCGGCAAGGCGAGCTTTCTTT.

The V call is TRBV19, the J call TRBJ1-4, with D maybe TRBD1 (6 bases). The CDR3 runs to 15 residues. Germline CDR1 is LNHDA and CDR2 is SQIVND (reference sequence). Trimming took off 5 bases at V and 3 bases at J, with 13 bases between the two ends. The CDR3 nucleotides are TGTGCCAGTAGTCCCCACGGGGGCTCTAATGAAAAACTGTTTTTT. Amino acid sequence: CASSPHGGSNEKLFF.

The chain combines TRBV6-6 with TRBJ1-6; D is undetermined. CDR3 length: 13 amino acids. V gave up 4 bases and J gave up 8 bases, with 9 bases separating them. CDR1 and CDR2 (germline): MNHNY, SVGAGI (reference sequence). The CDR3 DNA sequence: TGTGCCAGCAGTTCTGGGAGCGATTCACCCCTCCACTTT. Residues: CASSSGSDSPLHF.

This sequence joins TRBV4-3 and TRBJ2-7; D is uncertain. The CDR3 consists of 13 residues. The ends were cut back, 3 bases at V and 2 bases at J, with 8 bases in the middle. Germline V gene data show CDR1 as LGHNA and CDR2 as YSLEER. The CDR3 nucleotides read TGCGCCAGCAGCCACAACAGTGCCTACGAGCAGTACTTC. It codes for CASSHNSAYEQYF.

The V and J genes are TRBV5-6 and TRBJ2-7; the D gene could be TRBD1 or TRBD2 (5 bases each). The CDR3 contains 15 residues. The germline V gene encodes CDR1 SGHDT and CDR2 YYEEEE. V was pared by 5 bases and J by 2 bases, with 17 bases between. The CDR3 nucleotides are TGTGCCAGCAGGGGAGAGAAGGGGCGTACCTACGAGCAGTACTTC. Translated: CASRGEKGRTYEQYF.